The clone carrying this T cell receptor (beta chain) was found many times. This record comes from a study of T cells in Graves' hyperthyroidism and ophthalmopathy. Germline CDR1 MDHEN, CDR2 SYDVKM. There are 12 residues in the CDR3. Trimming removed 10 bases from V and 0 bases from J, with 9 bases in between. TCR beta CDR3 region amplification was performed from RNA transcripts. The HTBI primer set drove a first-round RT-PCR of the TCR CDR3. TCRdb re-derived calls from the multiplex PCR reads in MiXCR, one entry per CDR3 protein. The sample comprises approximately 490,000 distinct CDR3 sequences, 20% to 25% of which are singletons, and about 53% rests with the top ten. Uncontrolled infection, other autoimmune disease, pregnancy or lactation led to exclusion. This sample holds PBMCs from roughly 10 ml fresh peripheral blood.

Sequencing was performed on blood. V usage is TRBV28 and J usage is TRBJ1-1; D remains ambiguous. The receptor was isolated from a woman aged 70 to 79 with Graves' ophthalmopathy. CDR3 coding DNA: TGTGCCACATCGGCGGTGAACACTGAAGCTTTCTTT. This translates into CATSAVNTEAFF.